The sequence of this T cell receptor (beta chain) was determined in a study of blood T cells in healthy people across ages. Germline lookup yields CDR1 DFQATT and CDR2 SNEGSKA (reference sequence). Trimming left V 3 bases short and J 0 bases short, with 12 bases between. The CDR3 consists of 15 residues. Then a second PCR, running about 6 to 11 cycles, was carried out with a sample-barcoded 5' primer and a J-beta primer mix. Every cDNA was tagged by a template-switch adaptor with 12 random nucleotides. Samples each returned at least 3 million CDR3-containing paired-end reads. TCRdb re-called the 5' RACE reads with MiXCR, one entry per CDR3 protein. Of over a million distinct CDR3 sequences in the sample, about 43% were seen once.

The chain employs TRBV20-1 and TRBJ2-1, with unresolved D. What was sequenced was blood. This clonotype was sampled from a woman aged 18-29 years in good health. CDR3 DNA sequence: TGCAGTGCTAGTGGTGGGCTTAGCTCCTACAATGAGCAGTTCTTC. Translating it yields CSASGGLSSYNEQFF.